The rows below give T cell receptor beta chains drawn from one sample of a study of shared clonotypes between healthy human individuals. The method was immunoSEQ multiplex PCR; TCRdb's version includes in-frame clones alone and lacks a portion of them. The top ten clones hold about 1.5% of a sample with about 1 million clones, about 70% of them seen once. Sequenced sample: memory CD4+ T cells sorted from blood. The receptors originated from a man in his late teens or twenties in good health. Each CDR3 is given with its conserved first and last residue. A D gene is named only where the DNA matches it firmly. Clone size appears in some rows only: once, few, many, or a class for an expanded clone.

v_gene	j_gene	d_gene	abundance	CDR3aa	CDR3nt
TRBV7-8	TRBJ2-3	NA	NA	CASSRRVAARTDTQYF	TGTGCCAGCAGCCGACGAGTAGCGGCCCGCACAGATACGCAGTATTTT
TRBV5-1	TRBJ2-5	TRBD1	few	CASSLAAGGEETQYF	TGCGCCAGCAGCTTGGCCGCAGGGGGAGAGGAGACCCAGTACTTC
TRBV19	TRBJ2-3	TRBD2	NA	CASSIVPKTSGRAGRTDTQYF	TGTGCCAGTAGTATAGTCCCTAAGACTAGCGGGAGGGCCGGGAGGACAGATACGCAGTATTTT
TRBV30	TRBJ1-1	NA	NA	CASGFGNTEAFF	TGTGCCTCCGGATTTGGGAACACTGAAGCTTTCTTT
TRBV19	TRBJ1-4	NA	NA	CASGYLSEKLFF	TGTGCCAGCGGATACTTAAGTGAAAAACTGTTTTTT
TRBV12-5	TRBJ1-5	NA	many	CASGLVRGGSNQPQHF	TGTGCTAGTGGTTTGGTACGGGGGGGAAGCAATCAGCCCCAGCATTTT
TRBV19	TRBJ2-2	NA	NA	CATAFRRGDVGELFF	TGTGCCACTGCATTTCGGAGGGGTGATGTCGGGGAGCTGTTTTTT
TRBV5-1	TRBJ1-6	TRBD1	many	CASSPAGTGAGSSPLHF	TGCGCCAGCAGCCCCGCCGGGACAGGGGCAGGTAGTTCACCCCTCCACTTT
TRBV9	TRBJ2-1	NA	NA	CASSVRGNNEQFF	TGTGCCAGCAGCGTACGGGGAAACAATGAGCAGTTCTTC
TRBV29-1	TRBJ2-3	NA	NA	CSVEAPDSTDTQYF	TGCAGCGTTGAAGCGCCGGATAGCACAGATACGCAGTATTTT
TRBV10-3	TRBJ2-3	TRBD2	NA	CAISVERGMTDTQYF	TGTGCCATCAGTGTGGAGCGGGGTATGACGGATACGCAGTATTTT
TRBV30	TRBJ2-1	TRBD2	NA	CAWKVTSGSYNEQFF	TGTGCCTGGAAGGTCACTAGCGGCTCCTACAATGAGCAGTTCTTC
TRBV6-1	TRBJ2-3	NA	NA	CASSPETGYTDTQYF	TGTGCCAGCAGTCCGGAGACAGGCTACACAGATACGCAGTATTTT
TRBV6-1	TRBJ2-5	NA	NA	CASNPSRVETQYF	TGTGCCAGCAATCCCAGCCGCGTGGAGACCCAGTACTTC
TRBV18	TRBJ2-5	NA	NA	CASSLQERETQYF	TGTGCCAGCTCACTCCAGGAACGGGAGACCCAGTACTTC
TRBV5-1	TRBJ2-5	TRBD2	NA	CASSSNRLAGGGETQYF	TGCGCCAGCAGCTCCAACCGACTAGCGGGAGGTGGCGAGACCCAGTACTTC
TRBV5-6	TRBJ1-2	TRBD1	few	CASSLGSRDSLVVTF	TGTGCCAGCAGCTTGGGGTCCCGGGACAGCTTGGTGGTTACCTTC
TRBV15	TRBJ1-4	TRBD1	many	CATSRDVGTVGEKLFF	TGTGCCACCAGCAGAGATGTTGGGACAGTTGGTGAAAAACTGTTTTTT
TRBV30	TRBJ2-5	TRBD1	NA	CAWSVGDRGQETQYF	TGTGCCTGGAGTGTAGGGGACAGGGGACAAGAGACCCAGTACTTC
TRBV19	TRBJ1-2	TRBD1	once	CASSTGTGGSYGYTF	TGTGCCAGTAGTACCGGGACAGGGGGGAGCTATGGCTACACCTTC
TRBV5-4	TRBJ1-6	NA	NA	CASSLRQAASSYNSPLHF	TGTGCCAGCAGCTTAAGACAGGCCGCCAGCTCCTATAATTCACCCCTCCACTTT
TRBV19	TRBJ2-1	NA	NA	CASIPIDHPQFF	TGTGCCAGTATTCCAATCGACCACCCCCAGTTCTTC
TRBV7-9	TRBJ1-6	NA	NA	CASTEALYNSPLHF	TGTGCCAGCACCGAAGCCCTTTATAATTCACCCCTCCACTTT
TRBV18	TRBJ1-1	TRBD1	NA	CASSPPGTGGARAEAFF	TGTGCCAGCTCACCACCCGGGACAGGGGGCGCGAGGGCTGAAGCTTTCTTT
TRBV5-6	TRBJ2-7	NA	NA	CASSSLAYEQYF	TGTGCCAGCAGCTCACTAGCCTACGAGCAGTACTTC
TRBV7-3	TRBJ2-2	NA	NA	CASSGRKTGELFF	TGTGCCAGCAGCGGGAGGAAAACCGGGGAGCTGTTTTTT
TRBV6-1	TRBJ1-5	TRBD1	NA	CASSRQGMGQPQHF	TGTGCCAGCAGTCGACAGGGAATGGGTCAGCCCCAGCATTTT
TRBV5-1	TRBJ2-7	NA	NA	CASSSRGESSYEQYF	TGCGCCAGCAGCTCCCGGGGCGAGTCCTCCTACGAGCAGTACTTC
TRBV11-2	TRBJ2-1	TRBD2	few	CASSLARGSGAYNEQFF	TGTGCCAGCAGCTTAGCCCGGGGGAGCGGGGCCTACAATGAGCAGTTCTTC
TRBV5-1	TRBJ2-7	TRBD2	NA	CASSPPAAGGREQYF	TGCGCCAGCAGCCCGCCGGCGGCGGGGGGGCGAGAGCAGTACTTC
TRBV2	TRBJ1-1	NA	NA	CASSREMNTEAFF	TGTGCCAGCTCGAGAGAGATGAACACTGAAGCTTTCTTT
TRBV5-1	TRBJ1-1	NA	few	CASRIDTEAFF	TGCGCCAGCAGAATAGACACTGAAGCTTTCTTT
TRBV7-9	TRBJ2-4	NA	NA	CASSLAGVGKNIQYF	TGTGCCAGCAGCTTAGCGGGAGTCGGCAAAAACATTCAGTACTTC
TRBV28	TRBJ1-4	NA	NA	CASTKGGANEKLFF	TGTGCCAGCACCAAAGGGGGGGCTAATGAAAAACTGTTTTTT
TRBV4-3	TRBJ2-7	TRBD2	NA	CASSPQPAGNSYEQYF	TGCGCCAGCAGCCCGCAGCCAGCGGGAAACTCCTACGAGCAGTACTTC
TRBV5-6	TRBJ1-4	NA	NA	CASSLGQNEKLFF	TGTGCCAGCAGCTTGGGGCAGAATGAAAAACTGTTTTTT
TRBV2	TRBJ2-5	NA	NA	CASSEIVVQETQYF	TGTGCCAGCAGTGAAATAGTTGTCCAAGAGACCCAGTACTTC
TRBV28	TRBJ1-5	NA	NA	CASSWGGRGQPQHF	TGTGCCAGCAGTTGGGGCGGGAGGGGGCAGCCCCAGCATTTT
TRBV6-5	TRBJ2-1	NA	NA	CASSRGGGPRNEQFF	TGTGCCAGCAGCCGGGGAGGGGGGCCTCGCAATGAGCAGTTCTTC
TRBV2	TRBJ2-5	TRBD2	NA	CASSRGGAPGVETQYF	TGTGCCAGCAGCCGGGGGGGGGCCCCGGGGGTTGAGACCCAGTACTTC
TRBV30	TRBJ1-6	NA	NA	CAWRTDRTLHF	TGTGCCTGGAGAACCGACAGGACCCTCCACTTT
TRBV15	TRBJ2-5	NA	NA	CATRGGGRGESEQYF	TGTGCCACCAGAGGCGGGGGCCGGGGTGAGTCGGAGCAGTACTTC
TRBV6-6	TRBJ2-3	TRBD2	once	CASSYAAGGPTQYF	TGTGCCAGCAGTTACGCGGCGGGGGGGCCTACGCAGTATTTT
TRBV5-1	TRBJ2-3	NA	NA	CASSLPSSPKDTQYF	TGCGCCAGCAGCTTGCCGTCTAGCCCCAAAGATACGCAGTATTTT
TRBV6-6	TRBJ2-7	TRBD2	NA	CASSYQASGNYEQYF	TGTGCCAGCAGTTACCAGGCTAGCGGTAACTACGAGCAGTACTTC
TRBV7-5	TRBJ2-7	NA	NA	CARSLGERGFRYEQYF	TGTGCCAGAAGCTTAGGCGAGCGGGGTTTCAGGTACGAGCAGTACTTC
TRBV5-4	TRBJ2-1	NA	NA	CASSTQASLSYNEQFF	TGTGCCAGCAGTACTCAGGCTTCCCTCTCCTACAATGAGCAGTTCTTC